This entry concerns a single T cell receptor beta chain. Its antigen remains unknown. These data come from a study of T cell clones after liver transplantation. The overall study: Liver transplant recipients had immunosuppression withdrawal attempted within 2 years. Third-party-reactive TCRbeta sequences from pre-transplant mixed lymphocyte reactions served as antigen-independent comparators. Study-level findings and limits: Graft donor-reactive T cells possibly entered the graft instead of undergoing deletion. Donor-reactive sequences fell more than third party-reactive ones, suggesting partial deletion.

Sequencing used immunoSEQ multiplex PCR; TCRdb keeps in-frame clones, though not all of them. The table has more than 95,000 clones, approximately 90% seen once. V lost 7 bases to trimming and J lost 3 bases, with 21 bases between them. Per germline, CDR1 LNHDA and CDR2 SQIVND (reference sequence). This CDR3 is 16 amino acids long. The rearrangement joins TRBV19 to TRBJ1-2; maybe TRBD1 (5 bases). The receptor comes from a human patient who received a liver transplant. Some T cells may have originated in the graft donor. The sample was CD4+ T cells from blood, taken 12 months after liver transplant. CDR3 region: CASTMGRGSQDYGYTF. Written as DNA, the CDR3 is TGTGCCAGTACCATGGGCCGGGGGAGTCAGGACTATGGCTACACCTTC.